These 15 T cell receptor beta chains were all obtained from the same sample, sequenced in a study of blood T cells in healthy people across ages. PCR was performed a second time for roughly 7 to 12 cycles using a sample-barcoded 5' primer and a J-beta primer mix. A single record per CDR3 protein comes from TCRdb applying MiXCR to the 5' RACE reads. The sample lists around 520,000 distinct CDR3 sequences, about 28% occurring once. The same specimen was also included in a second study, on T cells of mothers and their children.

Sequences were obtained from blood. These receptors were taken from a boy younger than 10 in good health.

The chain is built from TRBV3-1 and TRBJ1-2; TRBD1 agrees at 11 bases. V gave up 6 bases and J gave up 4 bases; unmatched junction bases: 16. The CDR3 sequence is 18 residues long. Per germline, CDR1 LGHDT and CDR2 YNNKEL (reference sequence). In nucleotides, the CDR3 is TGTGCCAGCAGTCCTGCTGGGACAGGGGGAGCTAGGGGCTATGGCTACACCTTC. Its protein product is CASSPAGTGGARGYGYTF.

This clonotype was found many times. V gene TRBV7-9 combines with J gene TRBJ1-1; TRBD1 matches 8 bases. Germline-derived CDR1 and CDR2 are SEHNR and FQNEAQ (reference sequence). The V and J ends lost 8 bases and 5 bases, in that order; junction bases with no gene match: 7. The length of the CDR3 is 13 residues. This CDR3 is CASRKTGETEAFF. The DNA for the CDR3 is TGTGCCAGCCGTAAGACAGGGGAGACTGAAGCTTTCTTT.

About this clonotype: Its ends do not fully match the called genes, so a read error is possible. V gene TRBV3-1 combines with J gene TRBJ2-5; a weak D match, TRBD2 (6 bases). The tail of the sequence fits TRBJ2-1 better, so the J call may be wrong. Germline assignment: CDR1 LGHDT and CDR2 YNNKEL (reference sequence). This CDR3 contains 15 residues. This chain's CDR3 is CASSLTSLSYNEQFF. CDR3 in DNA: TGTGCCAGCAGTCTTACTAGCCTCTCCTATAATGAGCAGTTCTTC.

Note on this clonotype: One end of the junction varies from germline; a read error may be responsible. CDR3 in amino acids: CASIYGVAGETQYF. The CDR3 DNA is TGTGCCAGCATTTACGGTGTAGCCGGAGAGACCCAGTACTTC. The V gene is TRBV6-6, the J gene TRBJ2-5; the D is unclear. CDR1 is MNHNY and CDR2 is SVGAGI in the germline V gene (reference sequence). The CDR3 consists of 14 residues.

This chain links TRBV7-9 with TRBJ1-2, with D possibly matching TRBD1 (6 bases). The germline CDR1 and CDR2 sequences are SEHNR and FQNEAQ (reference sequence). The CDR3 has 16 amino acids. V was trimmed by 4 bases and J by 4 bases, leaving 19 bases between them. CDR3 nucleotide sequence: TGTGCCAGCAGCTGGGACCGCAGGAGGGGGTTCTATGGCTACACCTTC. Residues: CASSWDRRRGFYGYTF.

A few counts support this clonotype. In nucleotides, the CDR3 is TGTGCCAGCAGCTTACGTATACGGGCAGATACGCAGTATTTT. Its protein is CASSLRIRADTQYF. The chain is built from TRBV7-8 and TRBJ2-3, with D unclear. Trimming cost V 2 bases and J 4 bases, with 10 bases left between them. Germline assignment: CDR1 SGHVS and CDR2 FQNEAQ. This CDR3 comprises 14 residues.

The sample holds a few counts of this clonotype. The rearrangement joins TRBV5-1 to TRBJ2-7; TRBD1 matches at 9 bases. The trim removed 4 bases at V and 9 bases at J, leaving 17 bases unmatched. This CDR3 has 16 amino acids. Germline V lookup: CDR1 SGHRS, CDR2 YFSETQ. This CDR3 is CASSPAGGQGTNWQYF. The CDR3 DNA sequence: TGCGCCAGCAGCCCGGCGGGTGGACAGGGGACGAATTGGCAGTACTTC.

This clonotype turned up a few times. This chain links TRBV7-2 with TRBJ2-7, with D unresolved. The CDR3 totals 15 residues. Between the trimmed V and J ends, which lost 1 base and 2 bases, there was a span of 12 bases. Germline loops: CDR1 SGHTA, CDR2 FQGNSA. The DNA of the CDR3 is TGTGCCAGCAGCTTAGGACCAGGCAAGACCTACGAGCAGTACTTC. Translation: CASSLGPGKTYEQYF.

This CDR3 reads CASSHRGPQSAFF. The DNA for the CDR3 is TGCGCCAGCAGCCATCGAGGACCTCAATCGGCTTTCTTT. The chain recombines TRBV5-1 with TRBJ1-1; D unresolved. The CDR3 is 13 amino acids. Germline assignment: CDR1 SGHRS and CDR2 YFSETQ. The V end lost 4 bases, the J end lost 11 bases, and 18 bases lay between the germline ends. Variable domain in full (rest from reference TRBV5-1 and TRBJ1-1): KAGVTQTPRYLIKTRGQQVTLSCSPISGHRSVSWYQQTPGQGLQFLFEYFSETQRNKGNFPGRFSGRQFSNSRSEMNVSTLELGDSALYLCASSHRGPQSAFFGQGTRLTVV.

The chain has TRBV11-2 and TRBJ2-3; no firm D call. V gave up 4 bases and J gave up 7 bases, with 12 bases separating them. Per germline, CDR1 SGHAT and CDR2 FQNNGV. The CDR3 loop spans 13 amino acids. CDR3 residues: CASSSPGHYTQYF. CDR3 coding DNA: TGTGCCAGCAGCTCCCCTGGGCACTATACGCAGTATTTT.

This clonotype was detected a few times. This chain joins TRBV5-1 and TRBJ2-5, with TRBD2 matching 9 bases. The V and J ends lost 0 bases and 5 bases, in that order; junction bases with no gene match: 8. The CDR3 loop spans 16 amino acids. Germline V gives CDR1 SGHRS, CDR2 YFSETQ. Here the CDR3 DNA reads TGCGCCAGCAGCTTGGAGCTGGCGGGAGGGACGGAGACCCAGTACTTC. Translating it yields CASSLELAGGTETQYF.

This clonotype occurred a few times. This chain links TRBV5-5 with TRBJ2-5; perhaps TRBD2 as D (6 bases). The DNA end lines up better with TRBJ2-1; the J call may be wrong. There are 15 residues in the CDR3. Germline CDR1 SGHKS, CDR2 YYEKEE (reference sequence). CDR3 protein: CASSPRPGVSNEQFF. CDR3 sequence (DNA): TGTGCCAGCAGCCCCCGTCCGGGAGTGAGCAATGAGCAGTTCTTC.

In its sample, this clonotype was seen a few times. This chain uses TRBV18 with TRBJ1-1; perhaps TRBD1 as D (6 bases). Germline assignment: CDR1 KGHSH and CDR2 LQKENI. The CDR3 consists of 14 residues. The ends were cut back, 5 bases at V and 5 bases at J, with 15 bases in the middle. CDR3 protein: CASSDTGRGTEAFF. The CDR3 coding sequence is TGTGCCAGCTCAGACACAGGGAGGGGGACTGAAGCTTTCTTT.

The chain uses TRBV28 and TRBJ2-2; D gene ambiguous. The V end lost 6 bases, the J end lost 8 bases, and 10 bases lay between the germline ends. Germline values: CDR1 MDHEN, CDR2 SYDVKM. This CDR3 has 12 residues. The CDR3 nucleotides read TGTGCCAGCAGCCCCTTGGTGGGGGAGCTGTTTTTT. This translates into CASSPLVGELFF.

This clonotype was counted a few times. The chain links TRBV20-1 to TRBJ2-7; 11 bases align to TRBD2. This CDR3 comprises 14 residues. Germline V gene lookup returns CDR1 DFQATT and CDR2 SNEGSKA (reference sequence). The junction had 6 bases not matched to a gene; V was cut back by 1 base and J by 7 bases. Here the CDR3 DNA reads TGCAGTGCTAGAGGACTAGCGGGATTAGGAGAGCAGTACTTC. This translates into CSARGLAGLGEQYF.